This passage covers 2 T cell receptor beta chains from one sample sequenced in a study of T cell responses to AZD1222 COVID-19 vaccine. Assay: immunoSEQ multiplex PCR; the TCRdb copy retains only in-frame clones and omits some. The sample has about 130,000 clones, about 90% seen once. This specimen was peripheral blood, taken on day 0 of AZD1222 vaccination. The receptor source for this set is an adult in good health.

The chain links TRBV9 to TRBJ2-1, with no clear D. This CDR3 has 13 residues. CDR1 is SGDLS and CDR2 is YYNGEE in the germline V gene. The V end was cut by 0 bases, the J end by 7 bases, with 8 bases between. The CDR3: CASSVGPTNEQFF. The CDR3 coding sequence is TGTGCCAGCAGCGTAGGGCCCACGAATGAGCAGTTCTTC. Complete variable domain (other parts from reference TRBV9 and TRBJ2-1): DSGVTQTPKHLITATGQRVTLRCSPRSGDLSVYWYQQSLDQGLQFLIQYYNGEERAKGNILERFSAQQFPDLHSELNLSSLELGDSALYFCASSVGPTNEQFFGPGTRLTVL.

The V and J genes are TRBV6-5 and TRBJ1-1; D remains ambiguous. Germline CDR1 is MNHEY and CDR2 is SVGAGI. The CDR3 is 13 residues long. V lost 5 bases, J lost 1 base, and 8 bases lay in between. The CDR3, as DNA: TGTGCCAGCAGTATTACTCAGAACACTGAAGCTTTCTTT. Protein: CASSITQNTEAFF.